Reported below is one T cell receptor (beta chain). Its specificity is not known. Molecular-barcoded quantitative 5'-RACE produced these TCR beta libraries. Via MiXCR, TCRdb re-called the 5' RACE reads, giving one row per CDR3 protein. The profile covers about 150,000 distinct CDR3 sequences, with approximately 10% appearing a single time and about 4% taken by the ten largest. These data are taken from a study of CD8 T cells in ankylosing spondylitis. Broader study findings: Several of the motif variants were reported before in synovial fluid and blood from reactive arthritis. Clones linked to disease, bearing a CD8+ phenotype, were relatively rare in peripheral blood.

This receptor was identified in a female donor with ankylosing spondylitis or in good health (not recorded which). The sequenced sample was blood, either unsorted or a sorted T cell fraction (not recorded which).

CDR3 DNA sequence: TGCGCCAGCAACACCTTACCGGGACAGAGAGGAAAACTGTTTTTT. This codes for CASNTLPGQRGKLFF. The chain links TRBV5-1 to TRBJ1-4; 7 bases map to TRBD1. V lost 6 bases to trimming and J lost 10 bases; unmatched junction nucleotides: 15. The CDR3 consists of 15 residues. CDR1 is SGHRS, CDR2 YFSETQ, per germline.